The 27 T cell receptor beta chains below were found in one sample sequenced in a study of regulatory T cells in long-lasting Graves disease. With iRepertoire HTBI primers and Arm-PCR of CDR3 regions, TCR beta libraries were built. Each CDR3 protein is one row after TCRdb ran MiXCR on the multiplex PCR reads. Here the sample spans about 430,000 distinct CDR3 sequences, over 20% being singletons. Time point denoted: persistent/refractory GD, antithyroid drugs over 5 years with positive TRAb. There was RNA extracted from PBMCs, and the TCR library was made from it. Sample: peripheral blood mononuclear cells (PBMCs), taken when the disease was refractory, from a patient treated with antithyroid drugs. All receptors come from a female donor with Graves disease.

A few counts support this clonotype. V is TRBV28 and J is TRBJ2-2; TRBD1 is a possible D gene (8 bases). CDR1 is MDHEN and CDR2 is SYDVKM in the germline V gene. This CDR3 has 15 amino acids. Trimming took 7 bases from V and 1 from J, leaving 13 bases between them. CDR3 amino acids: CASNYRGGNTGELFF. The DNA of the CDR3 is TGTGCCAGCAATTACAGGGGGGGGAACACCGGGGAGCTGTTTTTT. Drawing the rest from reference TRBV28 and TRBJ2-2, the complete variable domain is DVKVTQSSRYLVKRTGEKVFLECVQDMDHENMFWYRQDPGLGLRLIYFSYDVKMKEKGDIPEGYSVSREKKERFSLILESASTNQTSMYLCASNYRGGNTGELFFGEGSRLTVL.

This clonotype has only a few counts. The V call is TRBV29-1, the J call TRBJ1-1; 10 positions match TRBD1. The CDR3 spans 13 residues. Germline trimming cut 6 bases from V and 1 base from J; bases unmatched to any gene: 2. From germline, CDR1 is SQVTM and CDR2 ANQGSEA. CDR3 region: CSVGQGENTEAFF. CDR3 sequence (DNA): TGCAGCGTAGGACAGGGGGAGAACACTGAAGCTTTCTTT.

This clonotype has ten or more counts. The chain uses TRBV28 and TRBJ1-5, with D perhaps matching TRBD1 (5 bases). Germline CDR1 and CDR2: MDHEN and SYDVKM. V dropped 8 bases and J dropped 3 bases, with 11 bases sitting between them. This CDR3 has 13 amino acids. The CDR3 loop reads CASRRGFNQPQHF. The CDR3 DNA is TGTGCCAGCCGGAGGGGCTTCAATCAGCCCCAGCATTTT.

This clonotype came up many times. This chain uses TRBV20-1 with TRBJ2-5; no clear D gene. Trimming took off 5 bases at V and 6 bases at J, with 13 bases between the two ends. This CDR3 comprises 12 residues. Germline loops: CDR1 DFQATT, CDR2 SNEGSKA (reference sequence). The CDR3, as DNA: TGCAGTGCTGGTGGGGTCGAAAAGACCCAGTACTTC. Its protein product is CSAGGVEKTQYF.

This clonotype has ten or more counts. V and J are TRBV19 and TRBJ1-5; TRBD1 agrees at 8 bases. This CDR3 contains 18 residues. The V and J ends lost 0 bases and 3 bases, in that order; junction bases with no gene match: 10. The germline V gene has CDR1 LNHDA and CDR2 SQIVND (reference sequence). The DNA for the CDR3 is TGTGCCAGTAGTATAGATTACCAGGACAGGGATTTCAATCAGCCCCAGCATTTT. Encoded protein: CASSIDYQDRDFNQPQHF.

This clonotype has ten or more counts. The rearrangement links TRBV18 to TRBJ1-2; 8 bases are a match to TRBD1. The CDR3 loop spans 14 amino acids. V lost 2 bases, J lost 4 bases, and 3 bases stayed unmatched. The V gene's germline CDR1 is KGHSH and CDR2 LQKENI. The CDR3 sequence: CASSPSGGGYGYTF. The CDR3, as DNA: TGTGCCAGCTCACCATCAGGGGGCGGCTATGGCTACACCTTC.

At least ten counts were recorded for this clonotype. The CDR3, as DNA: TGTGCCAGCAGTTCGCCTTCGAGGGGGAGGTATGAAAAACTGTTTTTT. This encodes CASSSPSRGRYEKLFF. V usage is TRBV28 and J usage is TRBJ1-4; perhaps TRBD1 as D (6 bases). The germline CDR1 and CDR2 sequences are MDHEN and SYDVKM. Trimming removed 4 bases at V and 6 bases at J, with 18 bases between. This CDR3 has 16 residues.

This clonotype was seen ten or more times. The gene calls are TRBV6-1 and TRBJ1-2; D may be TRBD1 (6 bases). The CDR3 runs 12 residues. Germline V gene data show CDR1 as MNHNS and CDR2 as SASEGT. The ends were cut back, 8 bases at V and 6 bases at J, with 13 bases in the middle. In DNA, the CDR3 is TGTGCCAGCTGGCGGACAGAGAATGGCTACACCTTC. This sequence encodes CASWRTENGYTF.

This clonotype was observed a few times. J is TRBJ2-3 and V is TRBV7-8, with D perhaps matching TRBD2 (6 bases). The CDR3 has 15 amino acids. Trimming stripped 1 base from V and 6 bases from J, with 14 bases between. The V gene's germline CDR1 is SGHVS and CDR2 FQNEAQ. The CDR3 DNA reads as TGTGCCAGCAGCTTAGTTCCGGGAGTAGCGGATACGCAGTATTTT. This encodes CASSLVPGVADTQYF.

This rearrangement joins TRBV6-7 to TRBJ2-7; 9 nucleotides line up with TRBD2. TRBV6-7 is placed among ORFs of uncertain function. The CDR3 runs 18 residues. Germline trimming cut 0 bases from V and 2 bases from J; bases unmatched to any gene: 11. This CDR3 is CASSYSNRSGSRTYEQYF. For the CDR3, the DNA is TGTGCCAGCAGTTACTCGAACCGTAGCGGGAGTAGAACCTACGAGCAGTACTTC.

The chain carries TRBV27 and TRBJ2-3; 10 positions agree with TRBD2. V trimming: 8 bases; J trimming: 1 base; junction bases outside the gene matches: 9. In germline, CDR1 is MNHEY, CDR2 SMNVEV (reference sequence). The CDR3 spans 16 residues. In nucleotides, the CDR3 is TGTGCCAGCGAAGCTAGCGGGAGTGGTGGCACAGATACGCAGTATTTT. Translating it yields CASEASGSGGTDTQYF.

The chain employs TRBV20-1 and TRBJ2-7; TRBD2 aligns across 7 bases. The CDR3 is 15 residues long. Germline trimming cut 2 bases from V and 1 base from J; bases unmatched to any gene: 8. The V gene's germline CDR1 is DFQATT and CDR2 SNEGSKA (reference sequence). The CDR3 protein is CSARPRGVVSYEQYF. The CDR3, as DNA: TGCAGTGCTAGACCTCGGGGGGTGGTATCCTACGAGCAGTACTTC.

This clonotype was detected ten times or more. This chain uses TRBV7-3 with TRBJ1-1; 10 bases align to TRBD1. CDR3 length: 18 residues. V lost 6 bases and J lost 5; bases outside the gene matches: 18. Germline assignment: CDR1 SGHTA and CDR2 FQGTGA. The CDR3 DNA sequence: TGTGCCAGCAGTCCTACCGGGACAGGGGTTCGAGCGGTAACTGAAGCTTTCTTT. This codes for CASSPTGTGVRAVTEAFF. Full variable domain (outside the CDR3, taken from reference TRBV7-3 and TRBJ1-1): GAGVSQTPSNKVTEKGKYVELRCDPISGHTALYWYRQSLGQGPEFLIYFQGTGAADDSGLPNDRFFAVRPEGSVSTLKIQRTERGDSAVYLCASSPTGTGVRAVTEAFFGQGTRLTVV.

This chain uses TRBV20-1 with TRBJ1-3; tentatively, D is TRBD1 (6 bases). The ends were cut back, 0 bases at V and 3 bases at J, with 9 bases in the middle. The CDR3 covers 14 residues. Germline lookup yields CDR1 DFQATT and CDR2 SNEGSKA (reference sequence). In nucleotides, the CDR3 is TGCAGTGCTAGAGAACAGGGTCGTGGAAACACCATATATTTT. It yields the protein CSAREQGRGNTIYF.

This clonotype has at least ten counts. The J gene is TRBJ2-5, the V gene TRBV15; D is uncertain. V shed 0 bases and J shed 5 bases, with 10 bases lying between them. CDR1 is LNHNV, CDR2 YYDKDF, per germline (reference sequence). This CDR3 region has 14 residues. The CDR3 nucleotides are TGTGCCACCAGCAGAGACCACGGAAGGGAGACCCAGTACTTC. This sequence encodes CATSRDHGRETQYF.

This clonotype was counted at least ten times. The rearrangement joins TRBV28 to TRBJ1-4; D not resolved. Germline assignment: CDR1 MDHEN and CDR2 SYDVKM. This CDR3 spans 16 amino acids. The germline V and J ends were trimmed by 5 bases and 0 bases, with 13 bases remaining between them. This CDR3 is CASSPRKAATNEKLFF. The CDR3 coding sequence is TGTGCCAGCAGTCCCCGTAAGGCCGCAACTAATGAAAAACTGTTTTTT.

Turning to this clonotype: At one end, the junction sequence differs from germline, possibly due to a read error. The chain recombines TRBV6-1 with TRBJ2-5; maybe TRBD2 (6 bases). The CDR3 has 16 residues. Germline assignment: CDR1 MNHNS and CDR2 SASEGT. Written as DNA, the CDR3 is TGTGCCAGCAGTATGAGAGGAGGAGGGCTCCAAGAGGCCCAGTACTTC. This encodes CASSMRGGGLQEAQYF.

The chain joins TRBV7-9 to TRBJ2-7, with unresolved D. In germline, CDR1 is SEHNR, CDR2 FQNEAQ (reference sequence). CDR3 length equals 13 residues. V was shortened by 5 bases and J by 2 bases, with 10 bases between the two germline ends. CDR3 sequence reads: CASSPREAYEQYF. The DNA of the CDR3 is TGTGCCAGCAGCCCCCGCGAGGCCTACGAGCAGTACTTC.

This clonotype was seen many times. J is TRBJ1-5 and V is TRBV6-1; 9 bases line up with TRBD1. Germline-derived CDR1 and CDR2 are MNHNS and SASEGT. The CDR3 has 15 amino acids. V was pared by 3 bases and J by 4 bases, with 4 bases of the junction left unmatched. The CDR3 nucleotides are TGTGCCAGCAGTGAGGAGACAGGGGGTAATCAGCCCCAGCATTTT. It is translated as CASSEETGGNQPQHF.

The sample holds a few counts of this clonotype. This rearrangement joins TRBV13 to TRBJ2-7, with 14 bases fitting TRBD2. The length of the CDR3 is 17 residues. Germline V gives CDR1 PRHDT, CDR2 FYEKMQ (reference sequence). With V trimmed by 5 bases and J by 6 bases, 12 bases remained unmatched. The CDR3 is CASSPRTSGRNRLEQYF. CDR3 bases: TGTGCCAGCAGCCCCCGGACTAGCGGGAGGAACCGACTCGAGCAGTACTTC.

This clonotype was detected ten times or more. The V and J genes are TRBV29-1 and TRBJ1-1; 7 positions agree with TRBD1. Trimming cost V 6 bases and J 4 bases; bases outside gene matches: 11. CDR1 SQVTM and CDR2 ANQGSEA come from the germline V gene. The CDR3 covers 14 residues. The CDR3 region is CSVPGQSMSTEAFF. CDR3 DNA: TGCAGCGTCCCGGGACAGAGTATGAGCACTGAAGCTTTCTTT.

The sample holds a few counts of this clonotype. The V and J genes are TRBV29-1 and TRBJ1-1, with TRBD1 as a possible D gene (6 bases). Trimming took 7 bases from V and 1 from J, leaving 19 bases between them. The V gene's germline CDR1 is SQVTM and CDR2 ANQGSEA. The CDR3 extends over 15 amino acids. CDR3 sequence reads: CSGGLLGAGNTEAFF. The CDR3 DNA reads as TGCAGCGGGGGACTATTGGGGGCTGGGAACACTGAAGCTTTCTTT.

With respect to this clonotype: A read error may be the cause here, since a much bigger clone is one base away. The chain links TRBV20-1 to TRBJ2-5; 7 nucleotides line up with TRBD2. This CDR3 is built from 13 residues. Germline CDR1 is DFQATT and CDR2 is SNEGSKA (reference sequence). The CDR3 spells CSAQRGLRETRYF. The DNA for the CDR3 is TGCAGTGCCCAGCGGGGCCTCCGGGAGACCCGGTACTTC.

The chain joins TRBV20-1 to TRBJ1-3; 7 bases align to TRBD1. Germline V lookup: CDR1 DFQATT, CDR2 SNEGSKA (reference sequence). Trimming cost V 5 bases and J 7 bases; bases outside gene matches: 14. CDR3 length: 15 residues. CDR3 amino acids: CSAAQDGPGGNTIYF. Here the CDR3 DNA reads TGCAGTGCTGCCCAGGACGGGCCAGGGGGGAACACCATATATTTT.

This clonotype was seen many times. The chain links TRBV6-1 to TRBJ1-1; 7 bases are shared with TRBD1. V dropped 3 bases and J dropped 2; count of bases not matched to a gene: 3. Germline V lookup: CDR1 MNHNS, CDR2 SASEGT. CDR3 length: 14 amino acids. The CDR3 sequence: CASSEDRTNTEAFF. The DNA of the CDR3 is TGTGCCAGCAGTGAGGACAGGACTAACACTGAAGCTTTCTTT.

This clonotype was recorded many times. J is TRBJ2-2 and V is TRBV20-1; D not resolved. Trimming removed 2 bases from V and 2 bases from J, with 6 bases in between. The CDR3 has 13 amino acids. Germline CDR1 reads DFQATT; CDR2 reads SNEGSKA (reference sequence). CDR3 in DNA: TGCAGTGCTAGACAGAGAAACACCGGGGAGCTGTTTTTT. This gives the protein CSARQRNTGELFF.

The chain links TRBV11-2 to TRBJ2-4; a weak D match, TRBD2 (7 bases). Germline V CDR1 and CDR2: SGHAT, FQNNGV. The CDR3 has 14 amino acids. Trimming removed 5 bases from V and 7 bases from J, with 15 bases in between. In DNA form, the CDR3 reads TGTGCCAGCAGCAGAGAGGGGGGGGGGAACATTCAGTACTTC. It specifies CASSREGGGNIQYF.